Below, 20 T cell receptor beta chains from the same sample are listed, as sequenced in a study of regulatory T cells in long-lasting Graves disease. The time point was: newly diagnosed GD, antithyroid drugs for less than 3 months. RNA isolated from PBMCs was used to make the TCR library. Library construction for TCR beta used iRepertoire HTBI primers and Arm-PCR of CDR3 regions. One entry per CDR3 protein, called by TCRdb with MiXCR from the multiplex PCR reads. This sample has 350,000 to 500,000 distinct CDR3 sequences, with over 15% found just once. Another study also made use of these data, one on T cells in Graves' hyperthyroidism and ophthalmopathy.

The source was peripheral blood mononuclear cells (PBMCs), collected at new diagnosis, from a patient treated with antithyroid drugs. The origin of the receptors is a woman between 18 and 29 years old with Graves disease.

This clonotype was observed a handful of times. The junction shows a germline mismatch at one end, possibly a read error. V and J are TRBV6-5 and TRBJ2-1; 8 nucleotides line up with TRBD2. CDR1 and CDR2 (germline): MNHEY, SVGAGI. The CDR3 is 17 residues long. The CDR3: CASSSRTGGPSYNGQFF. Written as DNA, the CDR3 is TGTGCCAGCAGTTCCCGTACGGGAGGGCCCTCCTACAATGGGCAGTTCTTC.

Ten or more counts support this clonotype. This sequence joins TRBV7-2 and TRBJ1-2, with D uncertain. The CDR3 runs to 13 residues. V was shortened by 5 bases and J by 7 bases, with 14 bases between the two germline ends. Germline CDR1 is SGHTA and CDR2 is FQGNSA. The CDR3 DNA reads TGTGCCAGCAGCCGGGAATTTTTGGGTGGCTACACCTTC. Translated: CASSREFLGGYTF.

V gene TRBV5-1 combines with J gene TRBJ2-3; 7 bases are shared with TRBD1. Germline V gene lookup returns CDR1 SGHRS and CDR2 YFSETQ. The CDR3 totals 14 residues. After removal of 0 bases from V and 5 bases from J, the junction contained 3 bases not matched to a gene. The CDR3 reads CASSLESGGDTQYF. CDR3 coding DNA: TGCGCCAGCAGCTTGGAATCAGGGGGAGATACGCAGTATTTT.

This clonotype was recorded at least ten times. The genes are TRBV4-1 and TRBJ2-1, with D possibly matching TRBD1 (6 bases). The CDR3 has 12 residues. Germline CDR1 reads MGHRA; CDR2 reads YSYEKL. The V end was cut by 3 bases, the J end by 7 bases, with 7 bases between. CDR3 sequence: CASSHQGNEQFF. The CDR3 DNA is TGCGCCAGCAGCCATCAGGGGAATGAGCAGTTCTTC.

Details on this clonotype: A far larger clone is just one base off, so this is likely a read error. The gene calls are TRBV11-2 and TRBJ2-1; D gene unclear. Trimming took 5 bases from V and 10 from J, leaving 15 bases between them. The length of the CDR3 is 13 residues. Per germline, CDR1 SGHAT and CDR2 FQNNGV. The DNA for the CDR3 is TGTGCCAGCAGCCCGCAGCCTCCCTACGAGCAGTTCTTC. Its protein is CASSPQPPYEQFF.

This clonotype has at least ten counts. The chain couples TRBV28 to TRBJ1-1; no clear D. V was shortened by 2 bases and J by 1 base, with 5 bases between the two germline ends. Germline CDR1 is MDHEN and CDR2 is SYDVKM. The CDR3 spans 13 residues. CDR3 DNA: TGTGCCAGCAGTTTAAGACAGAACACTGAAGCTTTCTTT. The encoded protein is CASSLRQNTEAFF.

The table lists this clonotype with a few counts. This chain joins TRBV27 and TRBJ1-5; D call uncertain. Germline V CDR1 and CDR2: MNHEY, SMNVEV (reference sequence). Trimming stripped 2 bases from V and 0 bases from J, with 8 bases between. This CDR3 comprises 15 residues. The CDR3 loop is CASSLRQASNQPQHF. In DNA form, the CDR3 reads TGTGCCAGCAGTTTAAGGCAGGCTAGCAATCAGCCCCAGCATTTT.

This clonotype was seen ten or more times. The rearrangement links TRBV27 to TRBJ2-1; 7 bases agree with TRBD1. CDR1 is MNHEY, CDR2 SMNVEV, per germline (reference sequence). The CDR3 has 14 amino acids. V was clipped by 7 bases and J by 6 bases; unmatched bases: 9. DNA for the CDR3: TGTGCCAGCACCAAAGACAGGGTCCGCAATGAGCAGTTCTTC. Translation gives CASTKDRVRNEQFF.

Note on this clonotype: A far larger clone is one base from this, pointing to a likely read error. This chain joins TRBV28 and TRBJ1-2; TRBD1 aligns across 8 bases. The CDR3 totals 12 residues. CDR1 is MDHEN, CDR2 SYDVKM, per germline. Trimming at V came to 5 bases and at J to 8 bases, leaving 4 bases not matched to a gene. CDR3 amino acids: CASSIQGGGYTF. The CDR3 DNA reads as TGTGCCAGCAGTATACAGGGGGGCGGCTACACCTTC.

This clonotype was observed many times. V and J are TRBV11-3 and TRBJ2-1, with 14 positions matching TRBD2. Germline V lookup: CDR1 SGHNT, CDR2 YENEEA. The CDR3 sequence is 13 residues long. V dropped 3 bases and J dropped 13; count of bases not matched to a gene: 2. CDR3 nucleotide sequence: TGTGCCAGCAGCTTCGGGACTAGCGGGAGTCAGTTCTTC. Translation: CASSFGTSGSQFF.

A few counts support this clonotype. The junction differs from germline at one of its ends, possibly a read error. The V and J genes are TRBV7-7 and TRBJ2-1; TRBD2 matches at 14 bases. The end of the DNA is better explained by TRBJ2-5, so the J call may be wrong. The length of the CDR3 is 16 residues. Germline V CDR1 and CDR2: SSHAT, FNYEAQ (reference sequence). CDR3 protein: CASSLGTSGRVETQYF. The CDR3 bases are TGTGCTAGCAGCTTAGGGACTAGCGGGAGAGTAGAGACCCAGTACTTC.

This clonotype came up a few times. A read error may account for a junction end that differs from germline. J is TRBJ1-2 and V is TRBV29-1, with unresolved D. Germline lookup yields CDR1 SQVTM and CDR2 ANQGSEA. The CDR3 runs to 13 residues. The chain's CDR3 is CSAALPALYGYAF. Written as DNA, the CDR3 is TGCAGCGCCGCGCTTCCGGCCCTCTATGGCTACGCCTTC.

As DNA, the CDR3 is TGCAGCGTTGCTTTTTCCGGGACAGGGGGGAACTATGGCTACACCTTC. This translates into CSVAFSGTGGNYGYTF. V is TRBV29-1 and J is TRBJ1-2, with 11 positions matching TRBD1. V trimming: 4 bases; J trimming: 2 bases; junction bases outside the gene matches: 9. Germline V CDR1 and CDR2: SQVTM, ANQGSEA. The length of the CDR3 is 16 residues.

The rearrangement joins TRBV12-3 or TRBV12-4 to TRBJ2-3, with D perhaps matching TRBD2 (6 bases). The V end lost 5 bases, the J end lost 0 bases, and 15 bases lay between the germline ends. CDR3 size: 16 residues. The DNA of the CDR3 is TGTGCCAGCAGTCCAAGTAGCGGCCCAAGCACAGATACGCAGTATTTT. This encodes CASSPSSGPSTDTQYF.

In its sample, this clonotype was seen many times. The chain links TRBV12-3 or TRBV12-4 to TRBJ2-5; D is possibly TRBD2 (6 bases). The CDR3 length is 14 residues. Trimming stripped 6 bases from V and 3 bases from J, with 14 bases between. DNA for the CDR3: TGTGCCAGCAGCCTCTACGGGGGTAAAGAGACCCAGTACTTC. Amino acid sequence: CASSLYGGKETQYF.

V and J are TRBV5-4 and TRBJ1-4; D unresolved. V lost 3 bases and J 5 bases, leaving 11 bases between the germline ends. The germline V gene encodes CDR1 SGHNT and CDR2 YYREEE (reference sequence). The CDR3 covers 14 residues. In nucleotides, the CDR3 is TGTGCCAGCAGCTGGAGTGGCCAGAATGAAAAACTGTTTTTT. Protein: CASSWSGQNEKLFF.

This clonotype was counted at least ten times. The rearrangement joins TRBV20-1 to TRBJ2-5; D gene ambiguous. Germline V lookup: CDR1 DFQATT, CDR2 SNEGSKA (reference sequence). There are 11 residues in the CDR3. Trimming cost V 0 bases and J 2 bases, with 1 base left between them. This CDR3 reads CSAREQETQYF. Written as DNA, the CDR3 is TGCAGTGCTAGAGAACAAGAGACCCAGTACTTC.

The sample holds many counts of this clonotype. The chain employs TRBV30 and TRBJ2-5; a weak D match, TRBD2 (7 bases). The CDR3 consists of 12 residues. Germline lookup yields CDR1 GTSNPN and CDR2 SVGIG (reference sequence). Trimming removed 8 bases from V and 5 bases from J, with 15 bases in between. This CDR3 is CARRGGGETQYF. The CDR3 DNA is TGTGCCCGCCGAGGGGGGGGGGAGACCCAGTACTTC. Variable domain in full (rest from reference TRBV30 and TRBJ2-5): SQTIHQWPATLVQPVGSPLSLECTVEGTSNPNLYWYRQAAGRGLQLLFYSVGIGQISSEVPQNLSASRPQDRQFILSSKKLLLSDSGFYLCARRGGGETQYFGPGTRLLVL.

The table lists this clonotype with many counts. The chain is built from TRBV29-1 and TRBJ1-2, with a tentative D call TRBD1 (5 bases). The CDR3 totals 12 residues. Germline V gene lookup returns CDR1 SQVTM and CDR2 ANQGSEA. Trimming cost V 5 bases and J 4 bases, with 11 bases left between them. CDR3 protein: CSVLHGTYGYTF. CDR3 in DNA: TGCAGCGTTCTACACGGGACCTATGGCTACACCTTC. Combining the CDR3 with reference TRBV29-1 and TRBJ1-2 gives the whole variable domain SAVISQKPSRDICQRGTSLTIQCQVDSQVTMMFWYRQQPGQSLTLIATANQGSEATYESGFVIDKFPISRPNLTFSTLTVSNMSPEDSSIYLCSVLHGTYGYTFGSGTRLTVV.

This clonotype has a count of ten or more. Here the CDR3 DNA reads TGTGCCAGCAGGGGAGTTGTGAGGAACATTCAGTACTTC. As protein: CASRGVVRNIQYF. The chain uses TRBV11-2 and TRBJ2-4; D might be TRBD2 (5 bases). V shed 6 bases and J shed 7 bases, with 13 bases lying between them. Germline V lookup: CDR1 SGHAT, CDR2 FQNNGV. The CDR3 has 13 residues.